A single sample is the source of the 8 T cell receptor beta chains below, sequenced in a study of blood T cell repertoires in COVID-19. Using immunoSEQ multiplex PCR, the repertoire was profiled, and TCRdb retains in-frame clones only, with some absent. This sample has 200,000 or so clones, with 80% to 85% found just once. Source material: PBMCs or T cells enriched from blood (not recorded which). All receptors come from a man aged 40-50 years who had recovered from COVID-19.

CDR3 DNA sequence: TGTGCCAGCAACAAAGGACTCATCGGGGGTTCACCCCTCCACTTT. The encoded protein is CASNKGLIGGSPLHF. The chain has TRBV2 and TRBJ1-6; tentative D call: TRBD1 (5 bases). V was shortened by 7 bases and J by 9 bases, with 19 bases between the two germline ends. Germline loops: CDR1 SNHLY, CDR2 FYNNEI. The CDR3 extends over 15 amino acids.

The chain links TRBV5-1 to TRBJ1-2; possibly TRBD1 for D (6 bases). Germline V CDR1 and CDR2: SGHRS, YFSETQ. The CDR3 runs to 14 residues. V was shortened by 5 bases and J by 8 bases, with 19 bases between the two germline ends. The CDR3 bases are TGCGCCAGCAGACTTACGGGGGGCGCGAGAGGCTACACCTTC. Translation gives CASRLTGGARGYTF.

The chain joins TRBV2 to TRBJ1-2, with TRBD1 matching 12 bases. The germline V gene has CDR1 SNHLY and CDR2 FYNNEI. The CDR3 is made up of 16 amino acids. Germline trimming cut 7 bases from V and 0 bases from J; bases unmatched to any gene: 6. The CDR3 loop is CASTIGTGGSNYGYTF. The CDR3 bases are TGTGCCAGCACGATTGGGACAGGGGGCTCTAACTATGGCTACACCTTC.

Remarks on this clone: In the same sample, other DNA sequences code for this CDR3. The J gene is TRBJ1-2, the V gene TRBV7-2; 7 bases line up with TRBD1. Unmatched junction bases numbered 5, after V lost 5 bases and J lost 2 bases. The CDR3 extends over 14 amino acids. Germline values: CDR1 SGHTA, CDR2 FQGNSA. As DNA, the CDR3 is TGTGCCAGCAGCCCGGGACAGCTGAACTATGGCTACACCTTC. It specifies CASSPGQLNYGYTF.

The chain combines TRBV3-1 (or the pseudogene TRBV3-2) with TRBJ2-1, with D possibly TRBD2 on 6 matching bases. CDR1 LGHDT and CDR2 YNNKEL come from the germline V gene (reference sequence). The V gene lost 0 bases and the J gene lost 1 base, with 13 bases spanning the gap. The CDR3 loop spans 17 amino acids. CDR3 nucleotides: TGTGCCAGCAGCCAAGATATCTGGGACTCATCCTACAATGAGCAGTTCTTC. Protein product: CASSQDIWDSSYNEQFF.

The chain recombines TRBV6-2 or TRBV6-3 with TRBJ1-1, with D uncertain. V was shortened by 1 base and J by 4 bases, with 7 bases between the two germline ends. CDR1 and CDR2 from the germline V gene are MNHEY and SVGEGT. CDR3 size: 13 residues. The DNA for the CDR3 is TGTGCCAGCAGTTACTGGGCAGGCACTGAAGCTTTCTTT. This translates into CASSYWAGTEAFF.

This clone was observed a handful of times. V and J are TRBV14 and TRBJ2-7; TRBD1 agrees at 9 bases. Germline loops: CDR1 SGHDN, CDR2 FVKESK. This CDR3 has 14 amino acids. V was pared by 4 bases and J by 3 bases, with 4 bases of the junction left unmatched. The CDR3 nucleotides read TGTGCCAGCAGCCTAGGGACAGGGCACTACGAGCAGTACTTC. This gives the protein CASSLGTGHYEQYF.

The rearrangement links TRBV4-2 to TRBJ1-1; D remains ambiguous. CDR3 length equals 16 residues. Germline values: CDR1 LGHNA, CDR2 YNFKEQ. The V end was cut by 1 base, the J end by 0 bases, with 12 bases between. The CDR3 loop reads CASSQVEGRVNTEAFF. Written as DNA, the CDR3 is TGTGCCAGCAGCCAAGTTGAAGGGCGGGTGAACACTGAAGCTTTCTTT.